The sequence of this T cell receptor beta chain was determined in a study of Ad26.COV2.S vaccination and SARS-CoV-2 variants. Turning to the study itself: The Ad26.COV2.S arm of the COV1001 trial was where the donor was placed.

As to treatment: roughly 18 received Ad26.COV2.S at low or high dose, single or two shots; 5 received placebo; per-sample allocation not given. Following the first vaccine or placebo injection, samples were taken on day 63. Germline V gene lookup returns CDR1 SGHRS and CDR2 YFSETQ. The CDR3 totals 15 residues. The germline V and J ends were trimmed by 4 bases and 6 bases, with 16 bases remaining between them. Study conclusions and caveats: Following vaccination, spike-specific CD8+ and CD4+ T cell responses reportedly exhibited substantial breadth.

About this clone itself: Its target is unknown.

Using immunoSEQ multiplex PCR, the repertoire was profiled, and TCRdb retains in-frame clones only, with some absent. The sample lists more than 350,000 clones; 90% were seen once. The chain employs TRBV5-1 and TRBJ2-2; the D is unclear. The clonotype was recovered from a person aged 18 to 59 who received the Ad26.COV2.S COVID-19 vaccine or a placebo. This specimen consisted of peripheral blood, obtained in a trial of Ad26.COV2.S vaccine versus placebo. In DNA form, the CDR3 reads TGCGCCAGCAGCCCCAAAATGTTAGTTTCCGGGGAGCTGTTTTTT. This encodes CASSPKMLVSGELFF.